This TCR beta chain is drawn from a study of shared clonotypes between healthy human individuals (dated by TCRdb to about 2020). Describing the broader study: Three men and two women, aged 18 to 49 years, made up the cohort. To estimate repertoire size and how much clonotype sharing occurs between individuals, the study deeply sequenced the blood TCR repertoires of five healthy adults. Libraries were prepared and TCR repertoires were sequenced by different laboratories using diverse techniques, in order to increase sequencing depth and limit assay-specific biases. Leukapheresis yielded between about 0.9 and 10 billion PBMCs per donor. Broad study findings and their caveats: Only blood was sampled, and tissue TCR repertoires likely differ from those in blood. The genetic and exposure-history diversity represented was limited by the small number of donors. Pairwise subsampling led to the expectation that sequencing depth would affect the degree of clonotype sharing among donors.

Healthy HIV-negative adults with no recently reported acute infections or vaccinations were included as donors. Every donor was a Caucasian adult living in Nashville, Tennessee, USA. In the unsorted samples, approximately 85 million PBMCs were counted, and genomic DNA was extracted using the QIAamp DNA Blood Mini kit. Blood was collected by leukapheresis, and PBMCs were isolated by Ficoll-Histopaque density gradient centrifugation and then cryopreserved in liquid nitrogen vapor phase. Using the deep immunoSEQ assay, TCR CDR3 regions were amplified from genomic DNA by multiplex PCR. Extracted genomic DNA from each cell subset was spread evenly across all wells of several immunoSEQ 96-well plates, with each plate serving as a replicate. For unsorted PBMC, approximately 0.3 ug of genomic DNA, equivalent to around 33,000 T cell genomes, went into each replicate PCR. Genomic DNA from unsorted PBMC was sequenced over ten immunoSEQ deep assay plates. The purified libraries were quantified using a Qubit 3.0 fluorometer, sized with a Bioanalyzer 2100, and then quantified again using the KAPA Library Quantification kit. A separate single-read 150-cycle Illumina NextSeq 550 flow cell was used to sequence each immunoSEQ 96-well plate. Per the original workflow: Because the immunoSEQ output included only junctional sequences and no quality scores, the filtering could not be the same as the filtering used for full-length reads. To assign V/J genes and CDR3, sequences were annotated using PyIR, a Python wrapper for IgBLAST v1.9, with IMGT germline references. Reads were removed for weak V/J assignments (E-value above 1e-6), missing CDR3, stop codons, out-of-frame junctions, or ambiguous translated residues. V3J clonotypes were defined as sequences sharing an identical inferred V gene, J gene, and CDR3 amino acid sequence. To compute the percentage overlap between repertoires, the number of shared unique clonotypes was divided by the size of the smaller repertoire. Three approaches were used to assess repertoire richness: RTK rarefaction, the Chao1 estimator, and Recon v2.1 estimates of unobserved clonotypes. TCRdb took over this immuneACCESS table, retaining in-frame rearrangements with V and J assigned. Such tables are incomplete; in checked studies, under half of the missing clones stem from an unresolved V gene, and the remainder is unexplained. V, J and clone size derive from that table, while D and trimming were established from the DNA sequence. This sample lists about 490,000 clones; less than 80% were detected once. 10% to 15% of the sample rests with the top ten.

The V end loses 0 bases and the J end loses 0 bases, and a stretch of 7 bases separates them. According to the germline V gene, CDR1 reads SGDLS and CDR2 reads YYNGEE. Reading from cysteine to phenylalanine, the CDR3 counts 15 amino acids. Solely the CDR3 DNA is kept, with 45 bases framed from the first base. In its sample, this clone was seen once. No cognate antigen has been identified for it. Per-base qualities were not stored, and no clone one base away is much larger. The V gene is TRBV9 and the J gene is TRBJ1-5; the D gene is unclear. The receptor was isolated from a woman in her 40s in good health. Some clones in this sample may be carry-over from other donors' samples. Sequencing was carried out using PBMCs. The CDR3: CASSVGVHSNQPQHF. In nucleotide form, the sequence is TGTGCCAGCAGCGTAGGTGTACATAGCAATCAGCCCCAGCATTTT.